This TCR beta chain was sequenced during a study of blood T cell repertoires in COVID-19. TCRdb's table, derived via immunoSEQ multiplex PCR, lists solely in-frame clones and lacks some. The table shows around 120,000 clones, with about 90% occurring only once. Losses at the gene ends were 4 bases for V and 7 bases for J; bases not matched to a gene: 7. Germline-derived CDR1 and CDR2 are SGHNT and YYREEE (reference sequence). The CDR3 length is 14 residues. The TCR was taken from a woman in her 70s with acute or convalescent COVID-19. Sequenced input: peripheral blood. The chain links TRBV5-4 to TRBJ1-4, with 7 bases aligning to TRBD1. CDR3: CASSLEGASEKLFF. The CDR3 DNA follows: TGTGCCAGCAGCCTGGAGGGGGCGTCTGAAAAACTGTTTTTT.